This is a list of T cell receptor beta chains from one sample in a study of graft-versus-host responses after intestinal transplantation. No antigen has been assigned to these receptors. Measured with immunoSEQ multiplex PCR; TCRdb has only the in-frame clones, and not every one. The data contain over 100,000 clones, 80% to 95% of them seen just once; the ten biggest clones take up 0.095% to 0.15%. The source was unstimulated CD4+ T cells sorted from spleen or lymph node cells, collected before intestinal transplant. The receptors derive from a human donor who received an intestinal transplant. Each CDR3 is given with its conserved first and last residue. The D gene is left open where the match is weak. Expanded clones are given a class, and other clones once, few, many or no size at all.

V: TRBV11-3
J: TRBJ2-2
D: -
size: -
CDR3: CASSNPVARHTGELFF
DNA: TGTGCCAGCAGCAATCCGGTGGCTAGACACACCGGGGAGCTGTTTTTT

V: TRBV2
J: TRBJ2-7
D: TRBD2
size: -
CDR3: CASSDLLAGRYEQYF
DNA: TGTGCCAGCAGTGACCTGCTAGCGGGAAGGTACGAGCAGTACTTC

V: TRBV15
J: TRBJ1-5
D: -
size: -
CDR3: CATSRDPTESNQPQHF
DNA: TGTGCCACCAGCAGAGATCCAACAGAGAGCAATCAGCCCCAGCATTTT

V: TRBV19
J: TRBJ1-1
D: -
size: -
CDR3: CASRSGFTEAFF
DNA: TGTGCCAGTAGATCGGGGTTCACTGAAGCTTTCTTT

V: TRBV7-9
J: TRBJ1-4
D: TRBD1
size: -
CDR3: CASRPSGRGQTNEKLFF
DNA: TGTGCCAGCCGGCCGTCGGGCAGGGGGCAAACTAATGAAAAACTGTTTTTT

V: TRBV28
J: TRBJ1-2
D: -
size: -
CDR3: CASSDPQTGLLNGYTF
DNA: TGTGCCAGCAGTGACCCCCAAACAGGGCTTTTAAATGGCTACACCTTC

V: TRBV7-2
J: TRBJ2-5
D: TRBD1
size: -
CDR3: CASSWDRGETQYF
DNA: TGTGCCAGCAGCTGGGACAGGGGGGAGACCCAGTACTTC

V: TRBV28
J: TRBJ1-1
D: -
size: -
CDR3: CALQGSEAFF
DNA: TGTGCCCTCCAGGGATCTGAAGCTTTCTTT

V: TRBV5-1
J: TRBJ2-2
D: TRBD1
size: -
CDR3: CASSSGQILDTGELFF
DNA: TGCGCCAGCAGCTCGGGACAGATACTCGACACCGGGGAGCTGTTTTTT

V: TRBV2
J: TRBJ2-7
D: -
size: -
CDR3: CASSAAYEQYF
DNA: TGTGCCAGCAGTGCGGCCTACGAGCAGTACTTC

V: TRBV5-4
J: TRBJ1-1
D: -
size: -
CDR3: CATGNPRVGNTEAFF
DNA: TGTGCCACCGGTAACCCCAGGGTGGGGAACACTGAAGCTTTCTTT

V: TRBV29-1
J: TRBJ2-7
D: -
size: -
CDR3: CSGGGDPRASSYEQYF
DNA: TGCAGCGGAGGGGGGGACCCCCGGGCCAGCTCCTACGAGCAGTACTTC

V: TRBV5-1
J: TRBJ2-3
D: -
size: -
CDR3: CASSLVLAGTLFTDTQYF
DNA: TGCGCCAGCAGCTTGGTACTGGCCGGGACTCTATTCACAGATACGCAGTATTTT

V: TRBV18
J: TRBJ2-7
D: -
size: -
CDR3: CASSDSTDYEQYF
DNA: TGTGCCAGCTCTGACTCAACAGATTACGAGCAGTACTTC

V: TRBV6-6
J: TRBJ2-5
D: -
size: -
CDR3: CASSSGRQETQYF
DNA: TGTGCCAGCAGTTCTGGGAGGCAAGAGACCCAGTACTTC

V: TRBV28
J: TRBJ2-3
D: -
size: -
CDR3: CASRVLGGEITQYF
DNA: TGTGCCAGCAGAGTTCTAGGAGGAGAGATTACGCAGTATTTT

V: TRBV4-1
J: TRBJ2-1
D: TRBD2
size: -
CDR3: CASSQDPSGFYNEQFF
DNA: TGCGCCAGCAGCCAAGACCCTAGCGGGTTTTACAATGAGCAGTTCTTC

V: TRBV25-1
J: TRBJ1-2
D: -
size: -
CDR3: CASSESAGYTF
DNA: TGTGCCAGCAGTGAATCGGCTGGCTACACCTTC

V: TRBV6-1
J: TRBJ2-7
D: -
size: -
CDR3: CASSPRAGEAYF
DNA: TGTGCCAGCAGCCCGAGGGCAGGGGAGGCGTACTTC

V: TRBV7-2
J: TRBJ2-1
D: TRBD2
size: -
CDR3: CASSLTSGRSEQFF
DNA: TGTGCCAGCAGCCTGACTAGCGGGAGGAGTGAGCAGTTCTTC

V: TRBV10-2
J: TRBJ1-1
D: TRBD1
size: -
CDR3: CASSLRTGPNTEAFF
DNA: TGCGCCAGCAGCCTACGGACAGGGCCGAACACTGAAGCTTTCTTT

V: TRBV6-5
J: TRBJ1-5
D: -
size: -
CDR3: CASSRHTVGQQPQHF
DNA: TGTGCCAGCAGTCGACATACCGTAGGCCAACAGCCCCAGCATTTT

V: TRBV30
J: TRBJ1-5
D: -
size: -
CDR3: CAWNSRLDQPQHF
DNA: TGTGCCTGGAACAGTCGGTTGGATCAGCCCCAGCATTTT

V: TRBV15
J: TRBJ2-3
D: -
size: -
CDR3: CATSPVRLGTDTQYF
DNA: TGTGCCACCAGCCCAGTGAGGCTAGGAACAGATACGCAGTATTTT

V: TRBV7-3
J: TRBJ2-6
D: -
size: -
CDR3: CASSASGANVLTF
DNA: TGTGCCAGCAGCGCGTCGGGGGCCAACGTCCTGACTTTC

V: TRBV30
J: TRBJ1-1
D: -
size: -
CDR3: CAWSVVFTEAFF
DNA: TGTGCCTGGAGTGTAGTGTTCACTGAAGCTTTCTTT

V: TRBV6-6
J: TRBJ2-5
D: -
size: once
CDR3: CASTRDNQETQYF
DNA: TGTGCCAGCACCCGGGACAACCAAGAGACCCAGTACTTC

V: TRBV4-1
J: TRBJ2-1
D: TRBD2
size: -
CDR3: CASSQESGRTYNEQFF
DNA: TGCGCCAGCAGCCAAGAAAGCGGGAGGACCTACAATGAGCAGTTCTTC

V: TRBV18
J: TRBJ2-1
D: TRBD2
size: -
CDR3: CASSPGLAYNEQFF
DNA: TGTGCCAGCTCACCGGGACTAGCCTACAATGAGCAGTTCTTC

V: TRBV18
J: TRBJ1-2
D: -
size: -
CDR3: CASSQGRDYGYTF
DNA: TGTGCCAGCTCACAGGGCAGGGACTATGGCTACACCTTC

V: TRBV19
J: TRBJ1-5
D: -
size: once
CDR3: CASREILRGNQPQHF
DNA: TGTGCCAGTAGGGAGATCCTACGGGGGAATCAGCCCCAGCATTTT

V: TRBV28
J: TRBJ1-4
D: TRBD1
size: -
CDR3: CASSLVGQGNEKLFF
DNA: TGTGCCAGCAGTTTAGTGGGACAGGGTAATGAAAAACTGTTTTTT

V: TRBV28
J: TRBJ2-7
D: -
size: -
CDR3: CASSLNRDYEQYF
DNA: TGTGCCAGCAGTTTAAACAGGGACTACGAGCAGTACTTC

V: TRBV5-1
J: TRBJ2-1
D: TRBD2
size: -
CDR3: CASSLEKSGRSYNEQFF
DNA: TGCGCCAGCAGCTTGGAGAAGAGCGGGAGGTCCTACAATGAGCAGTTCTTC

V: TRBV30
J: TRBJ2-7
D: -
size: -
CDR3: CAWSRGTYEQYF
DNA: TGTGCCTGGAGTAGGGGGACCTACGAGCAGTACTTC

V: TRBV25-1
J: TRBJ2-6
D: -
size: -
CDR3: CASSNSGANVLTF
DNA: TGTGCCAGCAGCAACTCTGGGGCCAACGTCCTGACTTTC

V: TRBV15
J: TRBJ2-1
D: TRBD2
size: -
CDR3: CATSGSGRAPYNEQFF
DNA: TGTGCCACCAGCGGTAGCGGGAGGGCCCCCTACAATGAGCAGTTCTTC

V: TRBV28
J: TRBJ2-7
D: TRBD2
size: -
CDR3: CASSSDIGTSGRPGGVYEQYF
DNA: TGTGCCAGCAGTTCAGATATCGGGACTAGCGGGAGGCCCGGGGGGGTTTACGAGCAGTACTTC

V: TRBV28
J: TRBJ1-3
D: -
size: few
CDR3: CASSSQGSRNTIYF
DNA: TGTGCCAGCAGTTCCCAAGGGTCGCGAAACACCATATATTTT

V: TRBV11-2
J: TRBJ1-1
D: -
size: -
CDR3: CASSFERLNTEAFF
DNA: TGTGCCAGCAGCTTCGAGAGACTGAACACTGAAGCTTTCTTT

V: TRBV28
J: TRBJ2-7
D: -
size: -
CDR3: CASRRDRGVYEQYF
DNA: TGTGCCAGCAGGCGGGACAGAGGGGTCTACGAGCAGTACTTC

V: TRBV5-8
J: TRBJ1-2
D: -
size: few
CDR3: CASSLSTGPYGYTF
DNA: TGTGCCAGCAGCTTATCGACAGGACCCTATGGCTACACCTTC

V: TRBV7-6
J: TRBJ1-1
D: -
size: -
CDR3: CASSLEGGESTEAFF
DNA: TGTGCCAGCAGCTTAGAAGGAGGGGAATCCACTGAAGCTTTCTTT

V: TRBV6-1
J: TRBJ1-5
D: -
size: -
CDR3: CASSWGQPQHF
DNA: TGTGCCAGCAGTTGGGGACAGCCCCAGCATTTT

V: TRBV28
J: TRBJ2-5
D: TRBD1
size: once
CDR3: CASSPGGLQAQYF
DNA: TGTGCCAGCAGTCCAGGGGGCCTTCAGGCCCAGTACTTC

V: TRBV7-2
J: TRBJ2-1
D: -
size: -
CDR3: CASSPWSGGSYNEQFF
DNA: TGTGCCAGCAGCCCTTGGAGCGGAGGCTCCTACAATGAGCAGTTCTTC